This TCR beta chain is drawn from a study of human T cells and chemical hapten exposure. How the authors handled the data: Samples contained a median of about 96,000 TCRs, with a range of 23,224 to 690,600. TCRdb recomputed calls from the RACE reads with MiXCR, one row per CDR3 protein. TCRdb's processing, not the study's, gives the V and J calls here. The table has more than 300,000 distinct CDR3 sequences, approximately 5.1% seen once. Study results and caveats: Patch test score showed a positive correlation with PT1 expanded TCR counts. The presence of alopecia in the donors means their immune response may differ from healthy people's.

Time point indicated: pre-sensitization, week 0. Noted treatment: therapeutic diphenylcyclopropenone sensitization with weekly scalp DPC. The study drew its donors from alopecia patients who were 18 to 70 years old and suitable for DPC. This clonotype occurred many times. Its antigen is undetermined. The CDR3 sequence is 17 residues long. V lost 4 bases and J 0 bases, leaving 16 bases between the germline ends. The germline V gene encodes CDR1 MGHRA and CDR2 YSYEKL. The chain has TRBV4-1 and TRBJ1-3; no definite D call. Sequencing was performed on whole blood, taken in connection with sensitization to the hapten diphenylcyclopropenone (DPC). The TCR comes from a woman in her fifties or sixties with alopecia areata. Some clones in this sample may be carry-over from other donors' samples. In DNA, the CDR3 is TGCGCCAGCAGCCGGGCGGATCGGCAGAGCTCTGGAAACACCATATATTTT. Translating it yields CASSRADRQSSGNTIYF.